Sequencing of this T cell receptor beta chain was carried out in a study of cytotoxic CD8 clonotypes in ibrutinib-treated CLL. General study findings and limits: Public clonotypes occurred uncommonly; on treatment, they contracted or remained stable.

On this clone: Its antigen is unknown.

Here immunoSEQ multiplex PCR was the method, and the copy in TCRdb shows in-frame clones only, minus some. The sample has approximately 320,000 clones, under 70% seen once; the top ten hold around 6.3%. Germline trimming cut 0 bases from V and 2 bases from J; bases unmatched to any gene: 11. The CDR3 has 17 residues. Germline lookup yields CDR1 SQVTM and CDR2 ANQGSEA. Sequencing was performed on PBMCs, taken after 36 months of ibrutinib treatment. The TCR comes from a human donor with chronic lymphocytic leukemia. The chain recombines TRBV29-1 with TRBJ2-5; the match to TRBD2 covers 8 bases. CDR3 nucleotides: TGCAGCGTTGAAGATCCCTCAGCGGGAGAAATACAAGAGACCCAGTACTTC. Translation: CSVEDPSAGEIQETQYF.